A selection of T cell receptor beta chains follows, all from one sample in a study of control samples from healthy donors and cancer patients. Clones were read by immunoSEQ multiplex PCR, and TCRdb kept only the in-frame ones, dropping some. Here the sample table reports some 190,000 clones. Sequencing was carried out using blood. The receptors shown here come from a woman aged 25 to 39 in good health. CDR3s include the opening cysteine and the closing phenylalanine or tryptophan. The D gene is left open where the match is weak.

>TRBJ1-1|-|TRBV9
CASSVVVGRTEAFF
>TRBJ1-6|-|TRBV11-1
CASSLGQGPSPLHF
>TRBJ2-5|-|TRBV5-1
CASSLDETQYF
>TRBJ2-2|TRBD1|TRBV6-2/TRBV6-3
CASSVEGGWANTGELFF
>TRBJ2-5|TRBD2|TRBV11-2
CASSQTSGGVETQYF
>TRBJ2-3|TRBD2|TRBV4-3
CASSQDRIMGGVYGTDTQYF
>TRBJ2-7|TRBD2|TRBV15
CATSTELAGFNEQYF
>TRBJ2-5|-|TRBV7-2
CASSLADQETQYF
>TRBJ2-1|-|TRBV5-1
CASSSGQHNEQFF
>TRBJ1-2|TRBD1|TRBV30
CAWSVRDSGYTF
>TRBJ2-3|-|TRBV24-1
CATSGLWGDTQYF
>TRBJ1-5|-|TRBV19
CASSIGLYSNQPQHF
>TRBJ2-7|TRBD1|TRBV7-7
CASSRDRGLNYEQYF
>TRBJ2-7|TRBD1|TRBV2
CASSEATGAYYEQYF
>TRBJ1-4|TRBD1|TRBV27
CASSQTGDRATNEKLFF
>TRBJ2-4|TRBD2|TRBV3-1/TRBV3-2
CASSQDVLGGRNIQYF
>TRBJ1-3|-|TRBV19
CAGIKRTGQLSGNTIYF
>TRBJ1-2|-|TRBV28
CASSLSAGLYGYTF
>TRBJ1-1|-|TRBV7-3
CASSLVAVGVNTEAFF
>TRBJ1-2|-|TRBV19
CASSPQGGRSYGYTF
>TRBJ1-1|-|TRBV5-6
CASSSWTVATSNPFF
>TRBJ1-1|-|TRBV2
CASSENGEAFF
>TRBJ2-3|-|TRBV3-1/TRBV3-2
CASTSRVGGTDTQYF
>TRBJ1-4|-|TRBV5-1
CASSTDRGLTNEKLFF
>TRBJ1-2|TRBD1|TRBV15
CATSRANRGRGYTF
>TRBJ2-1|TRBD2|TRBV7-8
CASSRLADNEQFF
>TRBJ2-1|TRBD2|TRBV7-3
CASSPLGGGNNEQFF
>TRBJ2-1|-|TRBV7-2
CASSQEFGQFF
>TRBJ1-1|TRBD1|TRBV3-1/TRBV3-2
CASSRGTGELVTEAFF
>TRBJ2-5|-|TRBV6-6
CASSYTGRTGQETQYF
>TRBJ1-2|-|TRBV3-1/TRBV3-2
CASSQDLGQVYGYTF
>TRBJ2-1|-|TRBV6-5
CASSYAGNEQFF
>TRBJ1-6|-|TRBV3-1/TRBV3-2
CASSHPTGRDNSPLHF
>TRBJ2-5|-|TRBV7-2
CASSPHPVETQYF
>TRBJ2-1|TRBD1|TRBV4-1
CASSQPGQGYYEQFF
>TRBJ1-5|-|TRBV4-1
CASSQDWEGFQPQHF
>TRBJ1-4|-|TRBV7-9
CASSLLLGEKLFF
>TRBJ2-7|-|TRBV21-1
CASSKESHSYEQYF
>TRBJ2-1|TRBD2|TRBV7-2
CASSLMASGNNEQFF
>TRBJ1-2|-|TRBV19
CASSFYGYTF
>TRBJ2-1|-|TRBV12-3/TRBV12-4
CASSWDWNEQFF
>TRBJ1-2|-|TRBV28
CASSPEYRNYGYTF
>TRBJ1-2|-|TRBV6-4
CASRTDSRYGYTF
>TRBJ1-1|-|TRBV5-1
CASSLVSGREAFF
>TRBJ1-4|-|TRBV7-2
CASSLSRGATNEKLFF
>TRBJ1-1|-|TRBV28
CASSWGDTEAFF
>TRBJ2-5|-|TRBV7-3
CASSLNQGQETQYF
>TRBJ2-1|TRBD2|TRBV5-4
CASSLAPPGGANEQFF
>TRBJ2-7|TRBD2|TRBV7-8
CASSSLAGPYEQYF
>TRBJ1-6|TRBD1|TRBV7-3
CASSPRDRGDSPLHF
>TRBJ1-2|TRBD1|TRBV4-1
CASNQGQAIGYTF
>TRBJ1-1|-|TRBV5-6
CASSFKNTEAFF
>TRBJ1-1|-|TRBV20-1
CSARDIGAFF
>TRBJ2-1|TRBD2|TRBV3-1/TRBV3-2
CASSVRGGGARWNEQFF
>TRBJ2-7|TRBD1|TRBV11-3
CASSLTGTGLYEQYF
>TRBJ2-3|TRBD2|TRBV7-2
CASSLNFGLAGTDTQYF
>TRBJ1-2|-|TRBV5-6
CASSFPGGNYGYTF
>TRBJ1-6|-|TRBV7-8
CASSFEGPGYNSPLHF
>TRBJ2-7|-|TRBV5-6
CASSEGGEQYF
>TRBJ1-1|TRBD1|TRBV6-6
CASSIILQGARAEAFF